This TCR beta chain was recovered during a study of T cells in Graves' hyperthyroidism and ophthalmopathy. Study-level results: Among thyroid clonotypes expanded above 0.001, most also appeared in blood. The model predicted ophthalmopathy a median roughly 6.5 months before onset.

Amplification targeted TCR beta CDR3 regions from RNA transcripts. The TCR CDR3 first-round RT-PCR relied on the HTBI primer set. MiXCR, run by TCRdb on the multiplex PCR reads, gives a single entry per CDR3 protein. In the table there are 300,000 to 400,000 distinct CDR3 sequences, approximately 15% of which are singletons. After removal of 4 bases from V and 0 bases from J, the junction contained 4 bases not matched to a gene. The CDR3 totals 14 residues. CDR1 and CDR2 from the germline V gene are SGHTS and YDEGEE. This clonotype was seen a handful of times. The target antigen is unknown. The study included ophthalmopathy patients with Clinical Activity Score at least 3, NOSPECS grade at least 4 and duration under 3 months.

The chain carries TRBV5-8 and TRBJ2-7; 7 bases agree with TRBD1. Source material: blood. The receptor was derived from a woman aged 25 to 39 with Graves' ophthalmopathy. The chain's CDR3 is CASSPRGLSYEQYF. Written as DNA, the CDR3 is TGTGCCAGCAGCCCGAGGGGGCTCTCCTACGAGCAGTACTTC.